This entry describes one T cell receptor beta chain. Antigen specificity is unknown. This sample is drawn from a study of T-cell reconstitution after alpha-beta-depleted transplantation in children. This CDR3 spans 20 amino acids. The J segment lost 1 base and the V segment lost 5 bases, leaving 12 bases of the junction unmatched. Study results and limitations: The main origin of T-cell counts and diversity one year after transplant was newly produced T cells. The origin of high day-60 TCRbeta diversity in some patients lay in surviving recipient T cells and thymic progenitors. Alpha-beta T cells present about two months after transplant were reported to originate from several hundred expanded graft clones.

Construction of the TCRbeta library involved unique molecular identifiers. TCRdb itself ran the PCR reads through MiXCR, one entry per CDR3 protein. The sample records about a million distinct CDR3 sequences, about 30% being singletons. The source is a boy under two years old who had a stem cell transplant for SCID, so the T cells may come from the graft donor. The material sequenced was PBMCs, mostly from graft donor cells, taken 360 days after TCRalphabeta/CD19-depleted stem cell transplant. The V and J genes are TRBV12-3 or TRBV12-4 and TRBJ2-3; 16 bases match TRBD2. The CDR3 coding sequence is TGTGCCAGCAGTGCTGCCCTTGGGACTAGCGGGGGGGCTCGCACAGATACGCAGTATTTT. Its translation: CASSAALGTSGGARTDTQYF.